This T cell receptor beta chain is from a study of T cell clonality in common variable immunodeficiency. Notes on the study in general: Common variable immunodeficiency TCR beta sequences reportedly had fewer deletions and N-nucleotide insertions. Links between repertoire features and CVID complications were heterogeneity-limited.

CVID and control samples used equivalent genomic DNA input. Only in-frame clones appear in the TCRdb table, and some are missing; sequencing was by immunoSEQ multiplex PCR. This sample includes roughly 40,000 clones with no singletons; its ten biggest clones take up under 6.5%. Caucasian heritage predominated among both patients and controls. CVID subjects were neither ill nor on immunomodulatory or immunosuppressive medication at sampling. V was clipped by 3 bases and J by 0 bases; unmatched bases: 5. The germline CDR1 and CDR2 sequences are KGHSH and LQKENI. The CDR3 sequence is 16 residues long. This clone appeared many times. Its antigen is unidentified. The read ends 3 residues before the CDR3 terminus; that terminus is restored from the germline J gene.

Source material: peripheral blood mononuclear cells. The chain carries TRBV18 and TRBJ1-3; 7 bases are a match to TRBD1. This TCR was recovered from a human donor with common variable immunodeficiency. Incomplete CDR3 DNA: TGTGCCAGCTCACCGACAGGGCCGAACTCTGGAAACACC. Protein sequence: CASSPTGPNSGNT. The whole CDR3 reads CASSPTGPNSGNTIYF.